Following are 19 T cell receptor beta chains from one sample sequenced in a study of shared clonotypes between healthy human individuals (dated by TCRdb to the early 2020s). Library preparation used the immunoSEQ multiplex PCR assay. TCRdb provides this immuneACCESS table in a form limited to in-frame rearrangements. Some clones are lacking; in checked studies, under half of them reflect an unresolved V gene, and why the rest are absent is not known. Here the sample has 950,000 to 1,100,000 clones; more than 65% occur a single time. The biggest ten clones account for nearly 1.5% of the sample. The sequencing input was memory CD4+ T cells sorted from blood. The cell subset or site label, as the study defines it: CD45RA-negative fraction. The receptors shown here come from a man aged 18 to 30 in good health.

This chain uses TRBV2 with TRBJ1-2; D might be TRBD1 (5 bases). Germline lookup yields CDR1 SNHLY and CDR2 FYNNEI. Trimming cost V 7 bases and J 0 bases, with 15 bases left between them. The CDR3 consists of 15 residues. This CDR3 reads CASNLEQGPNYGYTF. CDR3 DNA: TGTGCCAGCAACCTAGAGCAGGGACCTAACTATGGCTACACCTTC.

For this clone: Other nucleotide sequences from this sample produce the same CDR3. The chain combines TRBV29-1 with TRBJ2-5; no reliable D call. The CDR3 sequence is 12 residues long. The V and J ends lost 4 bases and 1 base respectively, with 7 bases between them. The V gene's germline CDR1 is SQVTM and CDR2 ANQGSEA. For the CDR3, the DNA is TGCAGCGTTGCGACGGCCCAAGAGACCCAGTACTTC. Its protein is CSVATAQETQYF.

This clone was seen more than once but under ten times. The rearrangement links TRBV27 to TRBJ1-1; D remains unclear. The CDR3 sequence is 15 residues long. V lost 5 bases, J lost 0 bases, and 13 bases lay in between. From germline, CDR1 is MNHEY and CDR2 SMNVEV (reference sequence). The CDR3 protein is CASSGMGKLNTEAFF. The DNA for the CDR3 is TGTGCCAGCAGTGGCATGGGAAAGCTGAACACTGAAGCTTTCTTT.

The CDR3 nucleotides read TGTGCCAGCAGTTCGGACCGAACGGGGGGGAGCTCCTACAATGAGCAGTTCTTC. Protein sequence: CASSSDRTGGSSYNEQFF. The chain links TRBV27 to TRBJ2-1; 8 nucleotides align to TRBD2. This CDR3 has 18 amino acids. Germline values: CDR1 MNHEY, CDR2 SMNVEV (reference sequence). Trimming cost V 4 bases and J 0 bases; bases outside gene matches: 11.

The V and J genes are TRBV7-3 and TRBJ1-1; perhaps TRBD1 as D (6 bases). V lost 2 bases, J lost 7 bases, and 20 bases lay in between. The CDR3 sequence is 16 residues long. The germline gives CDR1 SGHTA, CDR2 FQGTGA. The CDR3 DNA is TGTGCCAGCAGCTTAGATGGTAGAGGGGGGCAAGATGAAGCTTTCTTT. It encodes CASSLDGRGGQDEAFF.

This clone has just a few counts. The gene calls are TRBV28 and TRBJ1-1; D call uncertain. V was clipped by 1 base and J by 1 base, with 10 bases between them. The CDR3 extends over 15 amino acids. CDR1 is MDHEN and CDR2 is SYDVKM in the germline V gene. This CDR3 reads CASSLFVLTNTEAFF. In DNA form, the CDR3 reads TGTGCCAGCAGTTTATTTGTCCTGACGAACACTGAAGCTTTCTTT.

The gene calls are TRBV30 and TRBJ1-2; TRBD1 matches 7 bases. Germline CDR1 is GTSNPN and CDR2 is SVGIG (reference sequence). The CDR3 spans 14 residues. After removal of 4 bases from V and 7 bases from J, the junction contained 12 bases not matched to a gene. DNA of the CDR3: TGTGCCTGGAACATCGGGACAGCCAAGGGTGGCTACACCTTC. It specifies CAWNIGTAKGGYTF.

The chain combines TRBV9 with TRBJ1-2, with no clear D. V was clipped by 0 bases and J by 8 bases, with 11 bases between them. Per the germline V gene, CDR1 is SGDLS and CDR2 is YYNGEE. The CDR3 runs to 13 residues. The CDR3 DNA follows: TGTGCCAGCAGCGTAGGGACGTCGAACGGCTACACCTTC. Its protein product is CASSVGTSNGYTF. Together with reference TRBV9 and TRBJ1-2, the CDR3 gives the full variable domain: DSGVTQTPKHLITATGQRVTLRCSPRSGDLSVYWYQQSLDQGLQFLIQYYNGEERAKGNILERFSAQQFPDLHSELNLSSLELGDSALYFCASSVGTSNGYTFGSGTRLTVV.

This CDR3 reads CASSPGPLYGYTF. The CDR3 nucleotides are TGTGCCAGCAGCCCGGGCCCATTATATGGCTACACCTTC. J is TRBJ1-2 and V is TRBV14, with D unresolved. Trimming took 4 bases from V and 5 from J, leaving 11 bases between them. The germline V gene has CDR1 SGHDN and CDR2 FVKESK. CDR3 length equals 13 residues.

As regards this clone: This CDR3 is also generated by other DNA sequences in the sample. This chain connects TRBV18 to TRBJ1-4; perhaps TRBD1 as D (5 bases). The V gene's germline CDR1 is KGHSH and CDR2 LQKENI. The CDR3 runs 15 residues. V lost 2 bases, J lost 5 bases, and 12 bases lay in between. The CDR3 spells CASSPGQGGNEKLFF. The CDR3 DNA sequence: TGTGCCAGCTCACCAGGGCAGGGCGGCAATGAAAAACTGTTTTTT.

This chain links TRBV18 with TRBJ1-1, with D unresolved. The length of the CDR3 is 11 residues. V lost 5 bases, J lost 10 bases, and 11 bases lay in between. Germline-derived CDR1 and CDR2 are KGHSH and LQKENI. For the CDR3, the DNA is TGTGCCAGCTCAGAGAGGTTTGGAGCTTTCTTT. Translation gives CASSERFGAFF.

This chain links TRBV9 with TRBJ2-7, with D possibly being TRBD1 or TRBD2 (5 bases each). V was shortened by 0 bases and J by 3 bases, with 13 bases between the two germline ends. This CDR3 comprises 15 residues. CDR1 and CDR2 from the germline V gene are SGDLS and YYNGEE. CDR3 DNA sequence: TGTGCCAGCAGCGTAGGACAGCCGGAGGTCTACGAGCAGTACTTC. This translates into CASSVGQPEVYEQYF.

The chain employs TRBV10-2 and TRBJ2-1, with D hard to call. V was pared by 7 bases and J by 4 bases, with 14 bases between. CDR3 length equals 14 residues. Germline CDR1 WSHSY, CDR2 SAAADI. In nucleotides, the CDR3 is TGCGCCAGCATTCTGAGCAAAAATTACAATGAGCAGTTCTTC. Protein product: CASILSKNYNEQFF.

In its sample, this clone was seen a few times. The rearrangement uses TRBV28 and TRBJ2-1; 7 nucleotides line up with TRBD1. Germline V gene lookup returns CDR1 MDHEN and CDR2 SYDVKM. The junction had 12 bases not matched to a gene; V was cut back by 5 bases and J by 8 bases. This CDR3 has 15 residues. The CDR3 nucleotides are TGTGCCAGCAGTGGGACAGTGGTTACCCTCTATGAGCAGTTCTTC. Residues: CASSGTVVTLYEQFF. The full variable domain, in which reference TRBV28 and TRBJ2-1 provide the parts outside the CDR3, is DVKVTQSSRYLVKRTGEKVFLECVQDMDHENMFWYRQDPGLGLRLIYFSYDVKMKEKGDIPEGYSVSREKKERFSLILESASTNQTSMYLCASSGTVVTLYEQFFGPGTRLTVL.

The chain carries TRBV5-5 and TRBJ1-2; D perhaps matches TRBD1 (5 bases). The CDR3 runs to 16 residues. The ends were cut back, 4 bases at V and 4 bases at J, with 20 bases in the middle. Germline V gene sequence: CDR1 SGHKS, CDR2 YYEKEE (reference sequence). As DNA, the CDR3 is TGTGCCAGCAGCCTAGGGACTGCAGCCCCTTCCTATGGCTACACCTTC. Translation gives CASSLGTAAPSYGYTF. The full variable domain, with the rest looked up from reference TRBV5-5 and TRBJ1-2, is DAGVTQSPTHLIKTRGQQVTLRCSPISGHKSVSWYQQVLGQGPQFIFQYYEKEERGRGNFPDRFSARQFPNYSSELNVNALLLGDSALYLCASSLGTAAPSYGYTFGSGTRLTVV.

This clone was counted a few times. The chain recombines TRBV18 with TRBJ2-3; D not certain. CDR1 is KGHSH and CDR2 is LQKENI in the germline V gene. The CDR3 totals 13 residues. The V end lost 0 bases, the J end lost 2 bases, and 3 bases lay between the germline ends. In nucleotides, the CDR3 is TGTGCCAGCTCACCACCGATCACAGATACGCAGTATTTT. Its protein product is CASSPPITDTQYF.

The sample holds a few counts of this clone. This chain links TRBV4-2 with TRBJ2-3; 10 nucleotides agree with TRBD2. There are 16 residues in the CDR3. Unmatched junction bases numbered 3, after V lost 1 base and J lost 2 bases. Germline values: CDR1 LGHNA, CDR2 YNFKEQ. The CDR3 region has the DNA TGTGCCAGCAGCCAAGGGACTAGCGGAATCACAGATACGCAGTATTTT. This sequence encodes CASSQGTSGITDTQYF.

This clone turned up a few times. The chain links TRBV18 to TRBJ1-2; 7 bases align to TRBD1. V gave up 3 bases and J gave up 2 bases; unmatched junction bases: 3. The CDR3 runs 14 residues. Germline-derived CDR1 and CDR2 are KGHSH and LQKENI. Here the CDR3 DNA reads TGTGCCAGCTCACCGTCCAGGGGGAACTATGGCTACACCTTC. It yields the protein CASSPSRGNYGYTF.

Comment on this clone: The same CDR3 is also encoded by other DNA sequences in this sample. The chain combines TRBV5-1 with TRBJ1-1; D might be TRBD1 (5 bases). Germline loops: CDR1 SGHRS, CDR2 YFSETQ. The CDR3 contains 15 residues. Trimming shortened V by 0 bases and J by 0 bases, and 9 bases separated the two germline ends. DNA for the CDR3: TGCGCCAGCAGCTTGGAAGGGGTGATGAACACTGAAGCTTTCTTT. This gives the protein CASSLEGVMNTEAFF.